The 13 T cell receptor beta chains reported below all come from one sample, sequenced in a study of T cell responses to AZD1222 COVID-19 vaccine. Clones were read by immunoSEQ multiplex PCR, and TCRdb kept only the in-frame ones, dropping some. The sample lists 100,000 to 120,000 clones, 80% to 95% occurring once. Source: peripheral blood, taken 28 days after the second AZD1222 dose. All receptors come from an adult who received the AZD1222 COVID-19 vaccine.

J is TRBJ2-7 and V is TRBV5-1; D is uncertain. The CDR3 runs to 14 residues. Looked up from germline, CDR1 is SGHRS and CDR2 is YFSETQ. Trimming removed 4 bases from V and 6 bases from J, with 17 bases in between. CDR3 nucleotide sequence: TGCGCCAGCAGCGGGGATTTGGCAGCCCCCGAGCAGTACTTC. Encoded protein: CASSGDLAAPEQYF.

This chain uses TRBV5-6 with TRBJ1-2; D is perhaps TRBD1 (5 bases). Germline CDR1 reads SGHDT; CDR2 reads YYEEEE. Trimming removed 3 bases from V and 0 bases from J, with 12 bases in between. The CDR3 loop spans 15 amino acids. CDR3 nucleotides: TGTGCCAGCAGCTCGACACCGGGACCTAACTATGGCTACACCTTC. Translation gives CASSSTPGPNYGYTF.

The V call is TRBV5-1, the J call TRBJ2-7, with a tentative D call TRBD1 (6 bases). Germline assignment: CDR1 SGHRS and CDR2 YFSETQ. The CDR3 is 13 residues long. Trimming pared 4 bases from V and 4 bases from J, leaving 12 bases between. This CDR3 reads CASSRSTGYEQYF. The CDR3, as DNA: TGCGCCAGCAGCCGGTCGACAGGTTACGAGCAGTACTTC.

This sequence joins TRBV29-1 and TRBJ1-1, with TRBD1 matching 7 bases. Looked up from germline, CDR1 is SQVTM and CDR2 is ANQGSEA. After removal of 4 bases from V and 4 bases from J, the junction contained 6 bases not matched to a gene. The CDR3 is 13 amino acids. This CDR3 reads CSVARQGFTEAFF. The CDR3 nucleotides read TGCAGCGTTGCCAGACAGGGATTCACTGAAGCTTTCTTT. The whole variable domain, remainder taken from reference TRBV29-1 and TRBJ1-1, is SAVISQKPSRDICQRGTSLTIQCQVDSQVTMMFWYRQQPGQSLTLIATANQGSEATYESGFVIDKFPISRPNLTFSTLTVSNMSPEDSSIYLCSVARQGFTEAFFGQGTRLTVV.

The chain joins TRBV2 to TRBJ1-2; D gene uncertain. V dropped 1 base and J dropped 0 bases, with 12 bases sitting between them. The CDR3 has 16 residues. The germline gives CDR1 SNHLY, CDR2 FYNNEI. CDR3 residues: CASSEGGSPSNYGYTF. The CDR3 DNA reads TGTGCCAGCAGTGAAGGTGGCAGCCCTTCTAACTATGGCTACACCTTC.

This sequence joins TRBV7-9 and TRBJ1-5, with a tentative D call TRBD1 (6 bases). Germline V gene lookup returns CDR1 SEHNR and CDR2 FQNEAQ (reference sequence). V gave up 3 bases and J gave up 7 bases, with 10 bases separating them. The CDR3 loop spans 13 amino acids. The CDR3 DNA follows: TGTGCCAGCAGCTTGGGGGGGCTGCAGCCCCAGCATTTT. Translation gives CASSLGGLQPQHF.

CDR3 amino acids: CASSPSGRERGYEQYF. CDR3 coding DNA: TGTGCCAGCTCACCCTCGGGCCGGGAGAGGGGCTACGAGCAGTACTTC. V is TRBV18 and J is TRBJ2-7; D is possibly TRBD2 (6 bases). The V end was cut by 3 bases, the J end by 3 bases, with 18 bases between. CDR3 length: 16 amino acids. Germline CDR1 and CDR2: KGHSH and LQKENI.

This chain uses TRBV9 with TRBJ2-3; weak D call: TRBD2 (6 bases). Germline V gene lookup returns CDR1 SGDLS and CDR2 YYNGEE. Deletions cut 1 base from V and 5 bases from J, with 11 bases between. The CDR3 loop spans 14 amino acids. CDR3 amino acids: CASSVRGSLDTQYF. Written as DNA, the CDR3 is TGTGCCAGCAGCGTACGGGGGAGCCTAGATACGCAGTATTTT. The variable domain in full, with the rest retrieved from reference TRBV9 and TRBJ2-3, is DSGVTQTPKHLITATGQRVTLRCSPRSGDLSVYWYQQSLDQGLQFLIQYYNGEERAKGNILERFSAQQFPDLHSELNLSSLELGDSALYFCASSVRGSLDTQYFGPGTRLTVL.

DNA for the CDR3: TGCGCCAGCAGCTTGGGGGCAACACCAGATACGCAGTATTTT. Encoded protein: CASSLGATPDTQYF. The chain couples TRBV5-1 to TRBJ2-3, with D uncertain. V was trimmed by 0 bases and J by 4 bases, leaving 9 bases between them. The CDR3 sequence is 14 residues long. CDR1 SGHRS and CDR2 YFSETQ come from the germline V gene.

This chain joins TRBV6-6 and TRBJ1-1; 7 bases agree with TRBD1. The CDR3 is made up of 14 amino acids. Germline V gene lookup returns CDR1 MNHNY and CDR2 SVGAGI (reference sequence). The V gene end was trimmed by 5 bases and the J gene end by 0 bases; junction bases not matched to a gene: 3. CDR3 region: CASSTTGLNTEAFF. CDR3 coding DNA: TGTGCCAGCAGTACGACAGGGCTGAACACTGAAGCTTTCTTT.

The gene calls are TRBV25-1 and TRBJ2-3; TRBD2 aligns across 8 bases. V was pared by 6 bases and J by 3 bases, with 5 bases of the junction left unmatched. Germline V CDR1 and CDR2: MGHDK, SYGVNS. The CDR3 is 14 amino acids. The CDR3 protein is CASSRAGVTDTQYF. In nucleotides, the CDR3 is TGTGCCAGCAGCCGAGCGGGGGTAACAGATACGCAGTATTTT. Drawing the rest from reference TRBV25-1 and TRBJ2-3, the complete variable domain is EADIYQTPRYLVIGTGKKITLECSQTMGHDKMYWYQQDPGMELHLIHYSYGVNSTEKGDLSSESTVSRIRTEHFPLTLESARPSHTSQYLCASSRAGVTDTQYFGPGTRLTVL.

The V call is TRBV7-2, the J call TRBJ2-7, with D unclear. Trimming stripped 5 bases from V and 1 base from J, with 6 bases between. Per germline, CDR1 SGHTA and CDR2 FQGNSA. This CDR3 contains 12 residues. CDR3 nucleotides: TGTGCCAGCAGCCCTCAATCCTACGAGCAGTACTTC. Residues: CASSPQSYEQYF.

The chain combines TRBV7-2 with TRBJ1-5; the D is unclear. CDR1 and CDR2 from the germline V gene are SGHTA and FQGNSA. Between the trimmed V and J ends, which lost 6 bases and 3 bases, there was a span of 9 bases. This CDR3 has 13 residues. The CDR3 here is CASSSHLNQPQHF. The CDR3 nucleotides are TGTGCCAGCAGTTCCCATCTCAATCAGCCCCAGCATTTT.